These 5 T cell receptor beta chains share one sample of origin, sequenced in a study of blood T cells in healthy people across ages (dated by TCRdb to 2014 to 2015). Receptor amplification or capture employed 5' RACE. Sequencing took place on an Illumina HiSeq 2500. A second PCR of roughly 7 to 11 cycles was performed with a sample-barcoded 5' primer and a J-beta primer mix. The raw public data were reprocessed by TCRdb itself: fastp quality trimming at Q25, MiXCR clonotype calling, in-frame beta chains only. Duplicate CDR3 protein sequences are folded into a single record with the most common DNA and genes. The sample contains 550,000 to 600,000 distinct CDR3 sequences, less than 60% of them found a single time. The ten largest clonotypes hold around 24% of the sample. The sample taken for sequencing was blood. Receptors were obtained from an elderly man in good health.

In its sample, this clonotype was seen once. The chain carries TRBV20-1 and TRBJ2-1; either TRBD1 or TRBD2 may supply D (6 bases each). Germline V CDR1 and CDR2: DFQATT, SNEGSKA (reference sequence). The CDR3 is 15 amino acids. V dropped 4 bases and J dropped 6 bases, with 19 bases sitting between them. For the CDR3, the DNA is TGCAGTGCTATGACCGGGAGACAGGTGGGCAATGAGCAGTTCTTC. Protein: CSAMTGRQVGNEQFF.

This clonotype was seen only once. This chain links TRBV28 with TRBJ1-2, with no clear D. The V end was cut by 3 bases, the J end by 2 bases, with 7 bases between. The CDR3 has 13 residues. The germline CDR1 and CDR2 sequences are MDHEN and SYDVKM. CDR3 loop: CASSFVGNYGYTF. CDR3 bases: TGTGCCAGCAGTTTTGTAGGAAACTATGGCTACACCTTC.

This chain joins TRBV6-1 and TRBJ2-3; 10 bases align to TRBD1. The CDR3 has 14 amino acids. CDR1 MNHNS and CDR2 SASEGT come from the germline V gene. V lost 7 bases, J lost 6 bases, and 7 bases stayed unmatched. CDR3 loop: CASTLTGGRDTQYF. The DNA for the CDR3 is TGTGCCAGCACCTTGACAGGGGGCAGGGATACGCAGTATTTT.

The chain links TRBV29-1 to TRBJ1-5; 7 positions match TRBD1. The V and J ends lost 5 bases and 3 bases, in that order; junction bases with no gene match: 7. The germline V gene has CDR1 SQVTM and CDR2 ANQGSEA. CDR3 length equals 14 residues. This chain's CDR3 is CSVIFEGANQPQHF. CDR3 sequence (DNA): TGCAGCGTTATTTTCGAGGGGGCCAATCAGCCCCAGCATTTT.

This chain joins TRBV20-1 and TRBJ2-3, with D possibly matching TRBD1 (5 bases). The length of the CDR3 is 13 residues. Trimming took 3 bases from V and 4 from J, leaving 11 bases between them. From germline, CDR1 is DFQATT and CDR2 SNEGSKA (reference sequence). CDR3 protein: CSASFAGSDTQYF. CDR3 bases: TGCAGTGCTAGTTTCGCAGGGTCAGATACGCAGTATTTT.